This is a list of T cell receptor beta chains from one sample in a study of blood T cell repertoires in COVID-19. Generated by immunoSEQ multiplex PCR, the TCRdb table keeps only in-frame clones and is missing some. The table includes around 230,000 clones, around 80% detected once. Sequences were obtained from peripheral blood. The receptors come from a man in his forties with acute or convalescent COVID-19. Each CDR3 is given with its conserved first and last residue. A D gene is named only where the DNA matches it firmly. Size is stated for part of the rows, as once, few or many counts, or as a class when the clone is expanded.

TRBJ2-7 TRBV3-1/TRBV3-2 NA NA TGTGCCAGCAGCCGGTTCCTCGGGTCCGAGCAGTACTTC CASSRFLGSEQYF
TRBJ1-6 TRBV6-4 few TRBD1 TGTGCCAGCAGGAAGACAGGGTCCAATTCACCCCTCCACTTT CASRKTGSNSPLHF
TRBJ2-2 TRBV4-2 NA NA TGTGCCAGCAGCCATGGGCTTAAGGCCGGGGAGCTGTTTTTT CASSHGLKAGELFF
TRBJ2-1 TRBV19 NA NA TGTGCCAGTAGTATAGACCCCCAGGGTCCCTTCAATGAGCAGTTCTTC CASSIDPQGPFNEQFF
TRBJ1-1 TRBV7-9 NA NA TGTGCCAGCAGCTTAGCACTTGGGAACACTGAAGCTTTCTTT CASSLALGNTEAFF
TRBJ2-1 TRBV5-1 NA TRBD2 TGCGCCAGCAGCTTGGGAATGGGGGGAGGGCCGCACAATGAGCAGTTCTTC CASSLGMGGGPHNEQFF
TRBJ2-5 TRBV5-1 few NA TGCGCCAGCAGCTTGGCCCAGGAGACCCAGTACTTC CASSLAQETQYF
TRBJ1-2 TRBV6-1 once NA TGTGCCAGCAGAGGGGGGGCGGCTACCCCGCATGGCTACACCTTC CASRGGAATPHGYTF
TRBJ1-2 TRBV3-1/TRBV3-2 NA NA TGTGCCAGCAGCCAAGTCGACACCTATGGCTACACCTTC CASSQVDTYGYTF
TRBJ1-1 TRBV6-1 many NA TGTGCCAGCAGTGAAGGGATAGCGGGGCAGACTGAAGCTTTCTTT CASSEGIAGQTEAFF
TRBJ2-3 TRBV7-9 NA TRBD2 TGTGCCAGCAGCTTAGGGACTAGCGGGACGAACACAGATACGCAGTATTTT CASSLGTSGTNTDTQYF
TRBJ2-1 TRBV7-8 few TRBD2 TGTGCCAGCAGTCGGGAGGTATACAATGAGCAGTTCTTC CASSREVYNEQFF
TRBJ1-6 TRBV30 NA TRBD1 TGTGCCTGGACTAATATGGGCGGAGGGGGCTTACGGGCCCTCCACTTT CAWTNMGGGGLRALHF
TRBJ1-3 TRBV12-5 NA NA TGTGCTAGTGGTTTGACCCAGGGAAACACCATATATTTT CASGLTQGNTIYF
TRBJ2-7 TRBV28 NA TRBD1 TGTGCCAGCAGTTTACCGGACAGGGCGGGCTACGAGCAGTACTTC CASSLPDRAGYEQYF
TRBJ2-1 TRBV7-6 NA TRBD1 TGTGCCAGCAGCTTAGACAAGACAGGGCTCTACAATGAGCAGTTCTTC CASSLDKTGLYNEQFF
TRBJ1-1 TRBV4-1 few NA TGCGCCAGCAGCCAAGCCGGGACTTCGGGTACTGAAGCTTTCTTT CASSQAGTSGTEAFF
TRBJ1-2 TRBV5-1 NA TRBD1 TGCGCCAGCAGCTTGGCTCAGGGGGGCTATGGCTACACCTTC CASSLAQGGYGYTF
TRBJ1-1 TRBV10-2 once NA TGCGCCAGCGGGGCAGTGAACACTGAAGCTTTCTTT CASGAVNTEAFF
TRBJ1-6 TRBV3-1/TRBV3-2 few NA TGTGCCAGCAGCCATTTAGGGAGCTCCTATAATTCACCCCTCCACTTT CASSHLGSSYNSPLHF
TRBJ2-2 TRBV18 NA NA TGTGCCAGCTCACCAAGCGGACTCCTCGCGAACACCGGGGAGCTGTTTTTT CASSPSGLLANTGELFF
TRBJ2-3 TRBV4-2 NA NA TGTGCCAGCAGCCTAGGGGACTCGGCCACAGATACGCAGTATTTT CASSLGDSATDTQYF
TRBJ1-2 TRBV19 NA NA TGTGCCAGTAGTATCGGCAGGACTAACTATGGCTACACCTTC CASSIGRTNYGYTF
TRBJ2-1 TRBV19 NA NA TGTGCCAGTACAGAATCAGGGGGGAGCTCCTACAATGAGCAGTTCTTC CASTESGGSSYNEQFF
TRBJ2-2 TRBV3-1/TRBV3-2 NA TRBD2 TGTGCCAGCAGCGGTCGACTAGCGACGAACACCGGGGAGCTGTTTTTT CASSGRLATNTGELFF
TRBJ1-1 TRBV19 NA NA TGTGCCAGTAGTACCCGAGTGTACACTGAAGCTTTCTTT CASSTRVYTEAFF
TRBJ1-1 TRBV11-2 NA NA TGTGCCAGCAGTGGGATGGTGGCCGGGAGCACTGAAGCTTTCTTT CASSGMVAGSTEAFF
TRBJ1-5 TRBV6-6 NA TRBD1 TGTGCCAGCAGTCGGGGACAGACCCTCACTCAGCCCCAGCATTTT CASSRGQTLTQPQHF
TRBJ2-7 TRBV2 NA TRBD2 TGTGCCAGCCGACTAGCGGAGGCCTACGAGCAGTACTTC CASRLAEAYEQYF
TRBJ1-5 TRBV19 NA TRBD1 TGTGCCAGTAGTCCCGGGAGGACAGGGCTGCAGCCCCAGCATTTT CASSPGRTGLQPQHF
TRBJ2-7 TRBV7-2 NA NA TGTGCCAGCAGCTTAGGCTACGGGAGTATCTACGAGCAGTACTTC CASSLGYGSIYEQYF
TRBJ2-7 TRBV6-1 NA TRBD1 TGTGCCAGCAGTGCTTCCGGGACAGGGGATCCCTACGAGCAGTACTTC CASSASGTGDPYEQYF
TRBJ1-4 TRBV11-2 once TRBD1 TGTGCCAGCAGCCCCTGGGGACAGGGCTATGAAAAACTGTTTTTT CASSPWGQGYEKLFF